A single sample gave rise to the 12 T cell receptor beta chains below, sequenced in a study of CD8+ T cells in alopecia areata. Indicated treatment: oral pan-JAK inhibitor, 5-10 mg twice daily. Isolated RNA was reverse transcribed into cDNA used as the sequencing template. Only in-frame clones appear in the TCRdb table, and some are missing; sequencing was by immunoSEQ multiplex PCR. The sample lists around 150,000 clones; roughly 80% were seen once. The sample in question was CD8+ T cells sorted from blood, obtained at week 4, from a patient treated with tofacitinib. All receptors derive from a human donor with alopecia areata.

The chain employs TRBV7-8 and TRBJ2-5, with D maybe TRBD2 (6 bases). The V and J ends lost 0 bases and 2 bases respectively, with 13 bases between them. The CDR3 has 16 residues. Per germline, CDR1 SGHVS and CDR2 FQNEAQ. The CDR3 DNA sequence: TGTGCCAGCAGCTTAGCGATGTCGGGGACTCAAGAGACCCAGTACTTC. Amino acids: CASSLAMSGTQETQYF.

The V and J genes are TRBV27 and TRBJ2-1, with 8 bases lining up with TRBD1. Germline lookup yields CDR1 MNHEY and CDR2 SMNVEV (reference sequence). J lost 5 bases, V lost 4 bases, and 7 bases had no gene match. The CDR3 length is 15 residues. This chain's CDR3 is CASSYGQGSNNEQFF. The CDR3 DNA sequence: TGTGCCAGCAGTTACGGACAGGGATCTAACAATGAGCAGTTCTTC.

The chain couples TRBV11-3 to TRBJ2-1; 7 nucleotides agree with TRBD2. The germline CDR1 and CDR2 sequences are SGHNT and YENEEA. Unmatched junction bases numbered 1, after V lost 1 base and J lost 1 base. The CDR3 consists of 15 residues. The chain's CDR3 is CASSLAGGSYNEQFF. As DNA, the CDR3 is TGTGCCAGCAGCTTAGCGGGGGGTTCCTACAATGAGCAGTTCTTC.

The chain joins TRBV4-1 to TRBJ2-5; 8 bases map to TRBD2. The CDR3 covers 16 residues. V shed 4 bases and J 1 base; nucleotides not matched to a gene: 8. Germline V lookup: CDR1 MGHRA, CDR2 YSYEKL. CDR3 loop: CASSLPASGGQETQYF. In nucleotides, the CDR3 is TGCGCCAGCAGCCTCCCTGCCAGCGGGGGCCAAGAGACCCAGTACTTC.

V is TRBV2 and J is TRBJ1-1; TRBD1 aligns across 8 bases. This CDR3 has 16 amino acids. The V gene end was trimmed by 7 bases and the J gene end by 3 bases; junction bases not matched to a gene: 13. The germline gives CDR1 SNHLY, CDR2 FYNNEI. The CDR3: CASIRDSSGGHTEAFF. In nucleotides, the CDR3 is TGTGCCAGCATCCGGGACTCTTCAGGGGGCCACACTGAAGCTTTCTTT.

The chain carries TRBV7-9 and TRBJ2-6; D might be TRBD2 (6 bases). Germline V gene lookup returns CDR1 SEHNR and CDR2 FQNEAQ (reference sequence). This CDR3 is 17 amino acids long. V lost 5 bases and J lost 0, with 14 bases in between. The CDR3 sequence: CASSHRSGSSGANVLTF. As DNA, the CDR3 is TGTGCCAGCAGCCATCGGTCCGGGAGCTCTGGGGCCAACGTCCTGACTTTC.

The chain is built from TRBV5-5 and TRBJ2-5; D perhaps matches TRBD2 (5 bases). The germline V gene has CDR1 SGHKS and CDR2 YYEKEE (reference sequence). This CDR3 region has 17 residues. Trimming removed 0 bases from V and 2 bases from J, with 17 bases in between. Here the CDR3 reads CASSLVWLKEDQETQYF. The CDR3 coding sequence is TGTGCCAGCAGCTTGGTTTGGCTCAAGGAGGATCAAGAGACCCAGTACTTC.

V and J are TRBV19 and TRBJ2-2; TRBD2 is a possible D gene (5 bases). The CDR3 contains 15 residues. Germline loops: CDR1 LNHDA, CDR2 SQIVND (reference sequence). Trimming took 1 base from V and 6 from J, leaving 12 bases between them. As DNA, the CDR3 is TGTGCCAGTAGTATAGTCCCGGGGTACCCCGGGGAGCTGTTTTTT. Translating gives CASSIVPGYPGELFF.

This clone has more than one count but fewer than ten. This chain connects TRBV9 to TRBJ2-5; 11 bases fit TRBD2. The length of the CDR3 is 16 residues. Losses at the gene ends were 0 bases for V and 5 bases for J; bases not matched to a gene: 6. Looked up from germline, CDR1 is SGDLS and CDR2 is YYNGEE. CDR3 sequence: CASSVDSGGAIETQYF. CDR3 bases: TGTGCCAGCAGCGTAGATAGCGGGGGGGCGATCGAGACCCAGTACTTC.

This rearrangement joins TRBV11-2 to TRBJ2-3, with TRBD1 identical over 9 bases. Trimming cost V 5 bases and J 4 bases; bases outside gene matches: 7. Germline CDR1 reads SGHAT; CDR2 reads FQNNGV. There are 15 residues in the CDR3. CDR3 nucleotides: TGTGCCAGCAGCCCATGGGACAGGGAGGCAGATACGCAGTATTTT. This encodes CASSPWDREADTQYF.

CDR3 nucleotide sequence: TGTGCCAGCAGCGTCCTGGCGGGGCCCACTGAAGCTTTCTTT. As protein: CASSVLAGPTEAFF. V usage is TRBV7-8 and J usage is TRBJ1-1; D might be TRBD1 (5 bases). V shed 5 bases and J shed 4 bases, with 14 bases lying between them. Germline CDR1 is SGHVS and CDR2 is FQNEAQ. The CDR3 covers 14 residues.

The chain joins TRBV4-3 to TRBJ2-3; 8 nucleotides align to TRBD2. Germline V gives CDR1 LGHNA, CDR2 YSLEER. The CDR3 is 18 amino acids. The V segment lost 0 bases and the J segment 2 bases; nucleotides outside the gene matches: 10. The CDR3 region is CASSQDPVAGTTTDTQYF. CDR3 DNA: TGCGCCAGCAGCCAAGATCCCGTAGCGGGGACAACCACAGATACGCAGTATTTT.